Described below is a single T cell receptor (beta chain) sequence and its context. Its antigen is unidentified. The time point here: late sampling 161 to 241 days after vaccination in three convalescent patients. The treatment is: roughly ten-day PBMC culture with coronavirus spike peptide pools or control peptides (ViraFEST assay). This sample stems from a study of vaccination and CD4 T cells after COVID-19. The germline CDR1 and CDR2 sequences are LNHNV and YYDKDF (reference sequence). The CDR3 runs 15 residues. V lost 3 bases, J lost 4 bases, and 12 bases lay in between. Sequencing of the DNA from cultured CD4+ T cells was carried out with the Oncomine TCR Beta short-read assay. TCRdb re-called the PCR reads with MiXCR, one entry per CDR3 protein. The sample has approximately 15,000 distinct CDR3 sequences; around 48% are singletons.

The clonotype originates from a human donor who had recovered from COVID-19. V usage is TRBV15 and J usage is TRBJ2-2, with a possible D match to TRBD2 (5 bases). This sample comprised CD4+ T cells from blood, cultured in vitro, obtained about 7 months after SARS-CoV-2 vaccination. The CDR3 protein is CATSSPQRSTGELFF. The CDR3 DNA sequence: TGTGCCACCAGCAGCCCCCAGCGGTCCACCGGGGAGCTGTTTTTT. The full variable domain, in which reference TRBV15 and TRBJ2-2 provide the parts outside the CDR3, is DAMVIQNPRYQVTQFGKPVTLSCSQTLNHNVMYWYQQKSSQAPKLLFHYYDKDFNNEADTPDNFQSRRPNTSFCFLDIRSPGLGDTAMYLCATSSPQRSTGELFFGEGSRLTVL.